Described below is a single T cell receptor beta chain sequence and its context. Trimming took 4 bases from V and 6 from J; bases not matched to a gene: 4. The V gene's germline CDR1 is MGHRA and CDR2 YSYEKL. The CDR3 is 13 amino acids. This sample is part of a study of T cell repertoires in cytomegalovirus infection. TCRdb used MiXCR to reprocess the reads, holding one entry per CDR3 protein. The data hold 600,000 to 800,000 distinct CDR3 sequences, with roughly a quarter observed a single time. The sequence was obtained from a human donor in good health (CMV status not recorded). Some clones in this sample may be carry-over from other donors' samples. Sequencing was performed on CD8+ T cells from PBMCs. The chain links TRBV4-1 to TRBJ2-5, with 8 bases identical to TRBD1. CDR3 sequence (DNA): TGCGCCAGCAGCCCCGGACAGGGAAAGACCCAGTACTTC. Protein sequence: CASSPGQGKTQYF.